This T cell receptor (beta chain) comes out of a study of blood T cell repertoires in COVID-19 (dated by TCRdb to 2018 to 2021). Context from the whole study: Samples covering the acute and convalescent phases of COVID-19 were provided by collaborators in the United States, Italy and Spain. The prospective study material was composed of cDNA or gDNA derived from T cells, B-cell-depleted T cells, or PBMCs. Subjects who had been exposed to COVID-19, were actively infected with it, or had recovered from it provided the deeply sampled blood TCRbeta repertoires that made up the dataset. The repertoires were released in a freely available public database meant as a resource for research on the immune response to SARS-CoV-2. Samples were obtained from the ongoing ImmuneRACE study (first 160 participants) and from some 1,200 subjects provided by 6 global collaborators. The sample metadata nearly always contained a de-identified subject ID, COVID-19 status, age in years and sex. Where HLA class I and class II types were available, the types were taken from metadata supplied by the sample provider, not from assay-based typing. General conclusions and limits of the study: The quantity of clinical and demographic metadata differed by source and by participant and was supplied without curation.

One collaborating source in Seattle enrolled patients during active infection and followed them longitudinally through the course of disease. Collaborating institutions collected whole blood in K2EDTA tubes following their own protocols. For TCRbeta analysis, collaborators shipped samples as frozen whole blood, isolated PBMCs, or DNA extracted from either of those sample types. On this clone: The clone's antigen remains unknown. Within one base of it there is no much larger clone, and no base qualities were kept.

TCRbeta CDR3 regions were amplified from genomic DNA using the immunoSEQ Assay, a bias-controlled multiplex PCR. In the source study's methods: The number of nucleated cells in each sample was estimated from the amplification of reference gene primers within the assay. To quantify the absolute abundance of each unique TCRbeta CDR3 rearrangement, sequence reads were collapsed and filtered. For each sample, productive Simpson clonality was calculated as the square root of Simpson's diversity index across productive rearrangements. The table comes from immuneACCESS by way of TCRdb, which keeps in-frame sequences with V and J called. Part of the clones is missing from these tables; in studies checked, under half for an unresolved V gene and the rest for unknown reasons. The D gene and trimming were derived from the DNA, and the V and J assignments and clone size from that table. The sample table holds 430,000 or so clones, of which 70% to 90% were seen once. The ten largest clones take up 0.8% to 1% of the sample.

From its cysteine to its phenylalanine, the CDR3 spans 14 amino acids. Just the 42-base CDR3 DNA is kept, in frame starting at base 1. CDR1 and CDR2 are drawn from the germline V gene (reference sequence): SEHNR, FQNEAQ. For this chain, trimming is 5 bases at the V end and 4 bases at the J end, and the number of junction bases without a gene match is 7. This clonotype originated in a man in his late teens or twenties with COVID-19, enrolled during active disease. Specimen: peripheral blood. The V and J genes are TRBV7-9 and TRBJ1-2, with 7 bases aligning to TRBD1. The CDR3 protein is CASSPRDSFYGYTF. The nucleotide sequence reads as follows: TGTGCCAGCAGCCCCCGGGACAGCTTCTATGGCTACACCTTC.